This T cell receptor beta chain was obtained from a study of cytomegalovirus exposure and HLA in healthy donors. Study in general: Earlier results showed approximately 110 million unique TCR beta sequences derived from approximately 180 million T cells.

Study outcomes and limitations: TCR beta sequences numbering some 17,000 were associated with HLA alleles at 0.05 false discovery rate in a later analysis. Of the V segments, some could not be distinguished, including TRBV6-2 and TRBV6-3, and were excluded. Some TCR beta chains (around 160 of them) were listed as cytomegalovirus-associated.

Turning to this clone: Antigen unknown. Different DNA sequences within this sample yield the same CDR3.

Primers: 60 Vbeta forward and 13 Jbeta reverse. Sequencing used immunoSEQ multiplex PCR; TCRdb keeps in-frame clones, though not all of them. This table has more than 100,000 clones, about 83% appearing once. Trimming shortened V by 0 bases and J by 4 bases, and 7 bases separated the two germline ends. Germline CDR1 and CDR2: SGHNT and YYREEE (reference sequence). The CDR3 is 13 residues long. V and J are TRBV5-4 and TRBJ1-1; D call uncertain. This clonotype was obtained from a woman aged 25-40 years in good health and CMV-seronegative. The sequenced sample consisted of PBMCs. The CDR3, as DNA: TGTGCCAGCAGCTTGGGGGGAGGCACTGAAGCTTTCTTT. It encodes CASSLGGGTEAFF.